The 24 T cell receptor beta chains below were found in one sample sequenced in a study of blood T cell repertoires in COVID-19. Sequencing was performed with immunoSEQ multiplex PCR; in TCRdb, only in-frame clones are kept and a portion is missing. Of some 94,000 clones listed, 80% to 90% are singletons. The sample taken for sequencing was peripheral blood. The source is a human donor in a cohort sampled during active COVID-19.

The chain is built from TRBV10-3 and TRBJ2-3, with D possibly matching TRBD2 (7 bases). The CDR3 has 16 amino acids. Germline-derived CDR1 and CDR2 are ENHRY and SYGVKD. Trimming cost V 7 bases and J 0 bases, with 17 bases left between them. The CDR3 region has the DNA TGTGCCATCACAGAGGGGGGGACTACTAGCACAGATACGCAGTATTTT. Translated, it gives CAITEGGTTSTDTQYF.

The genes are TRBV7-2 and TRBJ2-1, with 8 bases fitting TRBD2. The CDR3 is made up of 15 amino acids. Per the germline V gene, CDR1 is SGHTA and CDR2 is FQGNSA. The V gene end was trimmed by 1 base and the J gene end by 3 bases; junction bases not matched to a gene: 2. CDR3 in amino acids: CASSLDRGGYNEQFF. The CDR3 nucleotides are TGTGCCAGCAGCTTAGACCGGGGGGGCTACAATGAGCAGTTCTTC.

V usage is TRBV6-5 and J usage is TRBJ2-2; 9 positions agree with TRBD2. Trimming at V came to 11 bases and at J to 11 bases, leaving 15 bases not matched to a gene. Germline lookup yields CDR1 MNHEY and CDR2 SVGAGI. The CDR3 covers 14 residues. The CDR3 sequence is CASRVAGEAGELFF. The CDR3 DNA reads TGTGCCTCGAGGGTAGCGGGAGAGGCGGGAGAGCTGTTTTTT.

The chain has TRBV28 and TRBJ2-2; TRBD1 matches 10 bases. Germline loops: CDR1 MDHEN, CDR2 SYDVKM. There are 15 residues in the CDR3. J was trimmed by 7 bases and V by 5 bases; bases with no gene match: 7. CDR3 nucleotide sequence: TGTGCCAGCAGTCTCGACAGGGGGCGCGGCGGGGAGCTGTTTTTT. Translated, it gives CASSLDRGRGGELFF. Variable domain in full (rest from reference TRBV28 and TRBJ2-2): DVKVTQSSRYLVKRTGEKVFLECVQDMDHENMFWYRQDPGLGLRLIYFSYDVKMKEKGDIPEGYSVSREKKERFSLILESASTNQTSMYLCASSLDRGRGGELFFGEGSRLTVL.

The V call is TRBV11-2, the J call TRBJ1-4; 7 nucleotides align to TRBD1. Germline V CDR1 and CDR2: SGHAT, FQNNGV. The CDR3 loop spans 15 amino acids. The ends lost 7 bases at V and 1 base at J; junction bases unmatched: 6. CDR3 nucleotide sequence: TGTGCCAGCACCAGGGGGGAAGTAACTAATGAAAAACTGTTTTTT. Its translation is CASTRGEVTNEKLFF.

In its sample, this clone was seen once. The sample has other DNA sequences that encode this CDR3 too. The V and J genes are TRBV19 and TRBJ2-7; D is possibly TRBD1 (5 bases). The V gene's germline CDR1 is LNHDA and CDR2 SQIVND (reference sequence). CDR3 length equals 12 residues. V was trimmed by 5 bases and J by 4 bases, leaving 9 bases between them. CDR3 protein: CASSEQGYEQYF. As DNA, the CDR3 is TGTGCCAGTAGTGAGCAGGGTTACGAGCAGTACTTC. Filled out from reference TRBV19 and TRBJ2-7, the complete variable domain reads DGGITQSPKYLFRKEGQNVTLSCEQNLNHDAMYWYRQDPGQGLRLIYYSQIVNDFQKGDIAEGYSVSREKKESFPLTVTSAQKNPTAFYLCASSEQGYEQYFGPGTRLTVT.

This clone occurred once. The V and J genes are TRBV29-1 and TRBJ2-6; D remains ambiguous. Germline loops: CDR1 SQVTM, CDR2 ANQGSEA. With 7 bases removed from V and 1 base from J, the gap between germline ends came to 11 bases. The CDR3 spans 14 residues. In DNA form, the CDR3 reads TGCAGCGCCGTAACAGTTTCTGGGGCCAACGTCCTGACTTTC. This sequence encodes CSAVTVSGANVLTF. Together with reference TRBV29-1 and TRBJ2-6, the CDR3 gives the full variable domain: SAVISQKPSRDICQRGTSLTIQCQVDSQVTMMFWYRQQPGQSLTLIATANQGSEATYESGFVIDKFPISRPNLTFSTLTVSNMSPEDSSIYLCSAVTVSGANVLTFGAGSRLTVL.

The genes are TRBV27 and TRBJ1-1, with 7 nucleotides matching TRBD1. The V gene's germline CDR1 is MNHEY and CDR2 SMNVEV (reference sequence). The CDR3 has 15 residues. After removal of 5 bases from V and 2 bases from J, the junction contained 8 bases not matched to a gene. The CDR3 DNA follows: TGTGCCAGCAGTACCCTAGGACAGGCAAACACTGAAGCTTTCTTT. It translates to CASSTLGQANTEAFF.

This chain joins TRBV5-1 and TRBJ2-2; no definite D call. The length of the CDR3 is 15 residues. The V gene's germline CDR1 is SGHRS and CDR2 YFSETQ. V was pared by 0 bases and J by 1 base, with 7 bases between. CDR3 DNA: TGCGCCAGCAGCTTGGTTGCGAGGAACACCGGGGAGCTGTTTTTT. Its translation: CASSLVARNTGELFF. Drawing the rest from reference TRBV5-1 and TRBJ2-2, the complete variable domain is KAGVTQTPRYLIKTRGQQVTLSCSPISGHRSVSWYQQTPGQGLQFLFEYFSETQRNKGNFPGRFSGRQFSNSRSEMNVSTLELGDSALYLCASSLVARNTGELFFGEGSRLTVL.

CDR3 loop: CASSHLAGAAQETQYF. In DNA form, the CDR3 reads TGTGCCAGCAGCCACCTGGCTGGGGCGGCCCAAGAGACCCAGTACTTC. The chain is built from TRBV6-6 and TRBJ2-5, with D tentatively TRBD1 (5 bases). The germline CDR1 and CDR2 sequences are MNHNY and SVGAGI (reference sequence). This CDR3 contains 16 residues. V lost 6 bases to trimming and J lost 1 base, with 18 bases between them.

The J gene is TRBJ2-1, the V gene TRBV9; 7 bases are a match to TRBD2. This CDR3 is 15 amino acids long. CDR1 and CDR2 from the germline V gene are SGDLS and YYNGEE. Trimming took 0 bases from V and 6 from J; bases not matched to a gene: 6. DNA for the CDR3: TGTGCCAGCAGCGTAGTAGGGCGGGAGATCAATGAGCAGTTCTTC. Residues: CASSVVGREINEQFF.

V is TRBV15 and J is TRBJ1-2; D gene ambiguous. The CDR3 consists of 14 residues. Between the trimmed V and J ends, which lost 0 bases and 3 bases, there was a span of 8 bases. Per the germline V gene, CDR1 is LNHNV and CDR2 is YYDKDF (reference sequence). The CDR3, as DNA: TGTGCCACCAGCAGAGATCTCGGGTACTATGGCTACACCTTC. Protein sequence: CATSRDLGYYGYTF.

The chain uses TRBV7-8 and TRBJ1-2; D gene ambiguous. CDR3 length: 15 amino acids. The germline V and J ends were trimmed by 1 base and 0 bases, with 9 bases remaining between them. Germline V CDR1 and CDR2: SGHVS, FQNEAQ. CDR3 sequence: CASSLVAAPNYGYTF. CDR3 bases: TGTGCCAGCAGCTTAGTGGCCGCCCCTAACTATGGCTACACCTTC. The full variable domain, rest sourced from reference TRBV7-8 and TRBJ1-2, is GAGVSQSPRYKVAKRGQDVALRCDPISGHVSLFWYQQALGQGPEFLTYFQNEAQLDKSGLPSDRFFAERPEGSVSTLKIQRTQQEDSAVYLCASSLVAAPNYGYTFGSGTRLTVV.

V and J are TRBV25-1 and TRBJ1-1, with TRBD1 identical over 8 bases. V shed 0 bases and J 5 bases; nucleotides not matched to a gene: 5. Germline CDR1 reads MGHDK; CDR2 reads SYGVNS. CDR3 size: 15 residues. The CDR3 is CASSEYTGGGTEAFF. In DNA, the CDR3 is TGTGCCAGCAGTGAATATACAGGGGGAGGGACTGAAGCTTTCTTT.

This clone occurred once. The V and J genes are TRBV5-8 and TRBJ1-2, with 8 bases lining up with TRBD1. The germline CDR1 and CDR2 sequences are SGHTS and YDEGEE. V was pared by 5 bases and J by 4 bases, with 7 bases of the junction left unmatched. This CDR3 has 14 amino acids. This chain's CDR3 is CASRAGGKGYGYTF. CDR3 DNA: TGTGCCAGCAGAGCAGGGGGCAAGGGCTATGGCTACACCTTC.

In DNA, the CDR3 is TGTGCCAGCACCGCGACAGGGGGAAACTACGAGCAGTACTTC. Its translation: CASTATGGNYEQYF. This sequence joins TRBV2 and TRBJ2-7; 9 nucleotides line up with TRBD1. The CDR3 loop spans 14 amino acids. CDR1 is SNHLY and CDR2 is FYNNEI in the germline V gene. V gave up 7 bases and J gave up 3 bases; unmatched junction bases: 7.

The chain employs TRBV10-3 and TRBJ1-2, with 9 positions matching TRBD1. V lost 3 bases and J lost 3; bases outside the gene matches: 5. Germline loops: CDR1 ENHRY, CDR2 SYGVKD. The CDR3 runs 15 residues. The CDR3: CAISEGQGPYYGYTF. In nucleotides, the CDR3 is TGTGCCATCAGTGAAGGACAGGGGCCGTACTATGGCTACACCTTC.

The chain uses TRBV10-3 and TRBJ2-3, with TRBD2 matching 11 bases. CDR3 length: 17 amino acids. J gave up 5 bases and V 3 bases, and 10 bases lay outside the gene matches. Germline loops: CDR1 ENHRY, CDR2 SYGVKD. CDR3 DNA sequence: TGTGCCATCAGTGACGGTATAGCGGGGGGGCGAGGAGATACGCAGTATTTT. It is translated as CAISDGIAGGRGDTQYF.

The rearrangement joins TRBV6-5 to TRBJ2-3; TRBD1 matches 7 bases. Germline CDR1 and CDR2: MNHEY and SVGAGI. The length of the CDR3 is 14 residues. With 3 bases clipped from V and 5 bases from J, the junction kept 5 bases outside the gene matches. The CDR3 DNA is TGTGCCAGCAGTTATAGAACAGGGGAAGATACGCAGTATTTT. This sequence encodes CASSYRTGEDTQYF.

The V call is TRBV2, the J call TRBJ2-3; perhaps TRBD2 as D (6 bases). CDR3 length: 13 residues. From germline, CDR1 is SNHLY and CDR2 FYNNEI. V gave up 9 bases and J gave up 2 bases, with 12 bases separating them. The CDR3 bases are TGTGCCAGGCGGGACGGATACACAGATACGCAGTATTTT. This gives the protein CARRDGYTDTQYF.

V usage is TRBV29-1 and J usage is TRBJ1-5, with TRBD1 matching over 7 bases. The CDR3 length is 15 residues. Losses at the gene ends were 4 bases for V and 0 bases for J; bases not matched to a gene: 6. Germline V gene lookup returns CDR1 SQVTM and CDR2 ANQGSEA. The CDR3, as DNA: TGCAGCGTTGGAAACACAGGGGATAGCAATCAGCCCCAGCATTTT. Protein sequence: CSVGNTGDSNQPQHF.

The chain joins TRBV10-2 to TRBJ2-1; D gene ambiguous. The CDR3 extends over 12 amino acids. Germline lookup yields CDR1 WSHSY and CDR2 SAAADI. V was trimmed by 3 bases and J by 5 bases, leaving 5 bases between them. CDR3 protein: CASSDRNNEQFF. The CDR3 region has the DNA TGCGCCAGCAGTGACAGAAACAATGAGCAGTTCTTC.

V is TRBV28 and J is TRBJ1-3; 9 nucleotides align to TRBD1. V lost 7 bases, J lost 0 bases, and 7 bases stayed unmatched. Germline CDR1 reads MDHEN; CDR2 reads SYDVKM. This CDR3 is 16 amino acids long. The CDR3 sequence is CASIGQGFHSGNTIYF. The CDR3 DNA is TGTGCCAGCATTGGACAGGGGTTTCACTCTGGAAACACCATATATTTT.

The J gene is TRBJ1-1, the V gene TRBV14; D call uncertain. Trimming stripped 0 bases from V and 3 bases from J, with 14 bases between. CDR1 is SGHDN and CDR2 is FVKESK in the germline V gene. This CDR3 is 16 amino acids long. The CDR3 sequence is CASSQDSRSWYTEAFF. CDR3 nucleotide sequence: TGTGCCAGCAGCCAAGATTCGCGTTCTTGGTACACTGAAGCTTTCTTT.